This TCR beta chain is from a study of blood T cell repertoires in COVID-19. In the original analysis: For nucleated cells, counts were estimated from reference gene primer amplification. Clones were sequenced by immunoSEQ multiplex PCR, and TCRdb holds only the in-frame ones, with some missing. The V and J calls and clone size come from that table; D and trimming were worked out from the DNA. This sample yields fewer than 250,000 clones, of which approximately 86% are seen a single time; 1.1% belongs to the top ten. The CDR3 totals 14 residues. The junction had 1 base not matched to a gene; V was cut back by 4 bases and J by 1 base. Germline V gene lookup returns CDR1 MGHDK and CDR2 SYGVNS.

The sequencing input was peripheral blood. The sequence derives from a man aged 30-40 years with acute or convalescent COVID-19. The chain couples TRBV25-1 to TRBJ2-3; 8 positions agree with TRBD1. This CDR3 is CASSADRGTDTQYF. Here the CDR3 DNA reads TGTGCCAGCAGTGCGGACAGGGGCACAGATACGCAGTATTTT.